Below, one T cell receptor (beta chain) is given with its context. The sample comes from a study of cytomegalovirus exposure and HLA in healthy donors. Germline V gives CDR1 SNHLY, CDR2 FYNNEI. Trimming left V 4 bases short and J 13 bases short, with 11 bases between. The CDR3 runs 10 residues. PCR amplification relied on 60 Vbeta primers (plus 13 Jbeta primers). Method: immunoSEQ multiplex PCR; TCRdb's copy keeps in-frame clones and lacks some. The data contain about 96,000 clones, more than 60% of them singletons. Donors were nominally healthy when sampled, though unrecorded immune exposures were likely.

The rearrangement links TRBV2 to TRBJ2-7; possible D gene TRBD1, 5 bases. This receptor was taken from a man aged 50-60 years in good health and CMV-seropositive. Sequenced sample: PBMCs. Here the CDR3 reads CASSGAGIYF. DNA for the CDR3: TGTGCCAGCAGTGGTGCAGGGATATACTTC.